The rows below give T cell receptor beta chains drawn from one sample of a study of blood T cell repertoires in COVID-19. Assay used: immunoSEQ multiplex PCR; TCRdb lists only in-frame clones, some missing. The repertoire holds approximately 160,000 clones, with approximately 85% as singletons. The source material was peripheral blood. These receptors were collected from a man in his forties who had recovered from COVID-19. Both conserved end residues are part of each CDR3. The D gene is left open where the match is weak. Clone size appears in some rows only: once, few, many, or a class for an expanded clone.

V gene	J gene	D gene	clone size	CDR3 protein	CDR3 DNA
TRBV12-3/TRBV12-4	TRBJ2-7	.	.	CASSLGASYEQYF	TGTGCCAGCAGTTTAGGGGCATCCTACGAGCAGTACTTC
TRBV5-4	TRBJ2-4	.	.	CASRKQGGKNIQYF	TGTGCCAGCAGGAAACAGGGTGGTAAAAACATTCAGTACTTC
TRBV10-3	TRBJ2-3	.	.	CAISESQVDTQYF	TGTGCCATCAGTGAGTCCCAGGTGGATACGCAGTATTTT
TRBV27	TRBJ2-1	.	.	CASNQGAYNEQFF	TGTGCCAGCAACCAAGGGGCGTACAATGAGCAGTTCTTC
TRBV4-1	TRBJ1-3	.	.	CASSLRSGNTIYF	TGCGCCAGCAGCCTACGCAGTGGAAACACCATATATTTT
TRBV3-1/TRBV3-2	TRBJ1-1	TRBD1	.	CASSQDLGGLGDTEAFF	TGTGCCAGCAGCCAAGATTTAGGGGGCCTGGGGGACACTGAAGCTTTCTTT
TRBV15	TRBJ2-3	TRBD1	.	CATSRNRGPDTQYF	TGTGCCACCAGCAGAAACAGGGGCCCAGATACGCAGTATTTT
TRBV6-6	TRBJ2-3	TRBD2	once	CASSPSLAGGTDTQYF	TGTGCCAGCAGCCCCTCACTAGCGGGAGGGACAGATACGCAGTATTTT
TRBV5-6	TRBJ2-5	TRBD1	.	CASSLASPGGSETQYF	TGTGCCAGCAGCTTGGCTTCCCCAGGGGGATCCGAGACCCAGTACTTC
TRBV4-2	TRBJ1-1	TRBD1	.	CASSQGDRGAFF	TGTGCCAGCAGCCAAGGGGACAGGGGAGCTTTCTTT
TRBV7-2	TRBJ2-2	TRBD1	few	CASSYQGLRTGPTGELFF	TGTGCCAGCAGCTACCAGGGGCTTAGGACAGGGCCCACCGGGGAGCTGTTTTTT
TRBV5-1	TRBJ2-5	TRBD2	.	CASSLKSGGETQYF	TGCGCCAGCAGCTTGAAATCGGGAGGAGAGACCCAGTACTTC
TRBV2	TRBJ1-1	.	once	CASSDYGEAFF	TGTGCCAGCAGTGATTACGGGGAAGCTTTCTTT
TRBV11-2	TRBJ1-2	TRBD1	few	CASSLVGQPFNYYGYTF	TGTGCCAGCAGCTTAGTGGGACAGCCCTTTAACTACTATGGCTACACCTTC
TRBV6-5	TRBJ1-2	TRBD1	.	CASSRGQGVFYGYTF	TGTGCCAGCAGCCGGGGACAGGGGGTTTTCTATGGCTACACCTTC
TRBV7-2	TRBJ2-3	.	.	CASSLDGGSTDTQYF	TGTGCCAGCAGCCTGGATGGAGGGAGCACAGATACGCAGTATTTT
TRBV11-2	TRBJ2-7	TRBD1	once	CASSSDRVSYEQYF	TGTGCCAGCAGCTCCGACAGGGTATCCTACGAGCAGTACTTC
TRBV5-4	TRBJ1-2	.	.	CASSRTEGYGYTF	TGTGCCAGCAGCCGGACAGAGGGTTATGGCTACACCTTC
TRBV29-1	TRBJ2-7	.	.	CSVEDSNYEQYF	TGCAGCGTTGAAGATTCAAACTACGAGCAGTACTTC
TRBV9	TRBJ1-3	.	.	CASSVGMRGGNTIYF	TGTGCCAGCAGCGTAGGGATGCGGGGTGGAAACACCATATATTTT
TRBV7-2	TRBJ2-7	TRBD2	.	CASSPGLAGASSYEQYF	TGTGCCAGCAGCCCCGGACTAGCGGGAGCCTCCAGCTACGAGCAGTACTTC
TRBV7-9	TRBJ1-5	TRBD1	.	CASSKGDSPNQPQHF	TGTGCCAGCAGCAAAGGGGACAGTCCCAATCAGCCCCAGCATTTT
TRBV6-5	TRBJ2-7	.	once	CASSYSQNYEQYF	TGTGCCAGCAGTTACAGTCAGAACTACGAGCAGTACTTC
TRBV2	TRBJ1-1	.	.	CASIHSGTEAFF	TGTGCCAGCATTCACAGCGGCACTGAAGCTTTCTTT
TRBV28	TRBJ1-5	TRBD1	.	CASSTDRGRGGLSQPQHF	TGTGCCAGCAGTACGGACAGGGGGCGAGGGGGGTTAAGTCAGCCCCAGCATTTT
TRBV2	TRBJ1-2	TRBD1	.	CASRGQGVGGYTF	TGTGCCAGCAGGGGACAGGGCGTAGGAGGCTACACCTTC
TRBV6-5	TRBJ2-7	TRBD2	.	CASSYESGTTYEQYF	TGTGCCAGCAGTTACGAGTCAGGGACTACGTACGAGCAGTACTTC
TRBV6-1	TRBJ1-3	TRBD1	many	CASSDGQGGNTIYF	TGTGCCAGCAGTGACGGACAGGGGGGAAACACCATATATTTT
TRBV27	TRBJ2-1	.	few	CASSSTSGEQFF	TGTGCCAGCAGTTCTACTTCGGGAGAGCAGTTCTTC